This is a list of T cell receptor beta chains from one sample in a study of blood T cell repertoires in COVID-19. Only in-frame clones appear in the TCRdb table, and some are missing; sequencing was by immunoSEQ multiplex PCR. The sample contains approximately 210,000 clones, 80% to 90% of which appear only once. What was sequenced was peripheral blood. These receptors were collected from a woman aged 65 to 85 with acute or convalescent COVID-19. Both conserved end residues are part of each CDR3. The D gene is left open where the match is weak. Clone size, where shown, is once, few, many, or a class for clones that have expanded.

d_call	v_call	j_call	clone_size	cdr3_aa	cdr3_nt
-	TRBV18	TRBJ2-7	-	CASSPSRTESYEQYF	TGTGCCAGCTCTCCCTCTCGGACAGAGTCCTACGAGCAGTACTTC
-	TRBV11-3	TRBJ2-1	-	CASSSGGGNYNEQFF	TGTGCCAGCAGCTCGGGGGGCGGTAATTACAATGAGCAGTTCTTC
-	TRBV28	TRBJ1-2	-	CASSLPRVYGYTF	TGTGCCAGCAGTTTGCCCAGGGTCTATGGCTACACCTTC
-	TRBV11-3	TRBJ1-1	-	CASSLGDSTEAFF	TGTGCCAGCAGCTTAGGAGATAGTACTGAAGCTTTCTTT
TRBD2	TRBV3-1/TRBV3-2	TRBJ2-2	-	CASSQSGGALGTGELFF	TGTGCCAGCAGCCAAAGCGGGGGGGCCCTTGGCACCGGGGAGCTGTTTTTT
TRBD1	TRBV5-1	TRBJ1-1	-	CASSQSPGTGMNTEAFF	TGCGCCAGCAGTCAGAGCCCCGGGACAGGGATGAACACTGAAGCTTTCTTT
-	TRBV5-8	TRBJ2-1	-	CASSLAPSPFTNEQFF	TGTGCCAGCAGCTTGGCCCCGTCCCCATTTACAAATGAGCAGTTCTTC
-	TRBV2	TRBJ1-5	-	CASRGRVGNQPQHF	TGTGCCAGCAGGGGCAGGGTTGGGAATCAGCCCCAGCATTTT
-	TRBV18	TRBJ2-1	-	CASSPPYREGGDEQFF	TGTGCCAGCTCACCACCATACAGGGAAGGGGGGGATGAGCAGTTCTTC
TRBD2	TRBV9	TRBJ2-7	once	CASSVSSGSYEQYF	TGTGCCAGCAGCGTTAGTAGCGGGAGTTACGAGCAGTACTTC
TRBD1	TRBV5-1	TRBJ1-2	few	CASSLPDRVYGYTF	TGCGCCAGCAGCTTGCCCGACAGGGTTTATGGCTACACCTTC
TRBD1	TRBV10-3	TRBJ1-2	-	CAISGDRARTYGYTF	TGTGCCATCAGTGGGGACAGGGCCAGGACCTATGGCTACACCTTC
-	TRBV6-5	TRBJ1-5	-	CASSYRRAQQPQHF	TGTGCCAGCAGTTACCGCAGGGCGCAGCAGCCCCAGCATTTT
TRBD1	TRBV28	TRBJ1-2	-	CASSLGGQAIYGYTF	TGTGCCAGCAGTTTAGGCGGACAGGCTATTTATGGCTACACCTTC
TRBD1	TRBV19	TRBJ1-1	-	CASTAGQGHGTEAFF	TGTGCCAGTACCGCCGGACAGGGGCACGGCACTGAAGCTTTCTTT
TRBD1	TRBV27	TRBJ2-1	-	CASSYGTGENEQFF	TGTGCCAGCAGTTATGGGACAGGGGAGAATGAGCAGTTCTTC
-	TRBV5-1	TRBJ1-1	few	CASVGGGNTEAFF	TGCGCCAGCGTCGGCGGGGGGAACACTGAAGCTTTCTTT
TRBD1	TRBV5-1	TRBJ1-2	-	CASREPGGYGYTF	TGCGCCAGCAGAGAACCAGGGGGCTATGGCTACACCTTC
-	TRBV18	TRBJ1-2	-	CASSPGTSSYGYTF	TGTGCCAGCTCACCTGGGACATCGTCCTATGGCTACACCTTC
TRBD1	TRBV6-6	TRBJ2-6	-	CASSHGGQGRSGANVLTF	TGTGCCAGCAGTCATGGGGGACAGGGACGCTCTGGGGCCAACGTCCTGACTTTC
TRBD1	TRBV10-3	TRBJ1-5	-	CAISESTGEPQHF	TGTGCCATCAGTGAGTCGACAGGGGAGCCCCAGCATTTT
TRBD2	TRBV3-1/TRBV3-2	TRBJ2-5	-	CASSHRAGLKETQYF	TGTGCCAGCAGCCACAGAGCGGGGCTAAAAGAGACCCAGTACTTC
-	TRBV27	TRBJ1-1	-	CASSFLRGVGFTEAFF	TGTGCCAGCAGTTTTCTTCGGGGGGTTGGATTCACTGAAGCTTTCTTT
TRBD1	TRBV11-2	TRBJ2-2	-	CASSFRGRDTGELFF	TGTGCCAGCAGCTTTAGGGGGCGGGACACCGGGGAGCTGTTTTTT
TRBD1	TRBV10-2	TRBJ2-3	-	CASEGGQGDTDTQYF	TGCGCCAGCGAGGGGGGACAGGGTGACACAGATACGCAGTATTTT
-	TRBV10-3	TRBJ2-3	-	CAISVASTDTQYF	TGTGCCATCAGTGTAGCTTCCACAGATACGCAGTATTTT
TRBD1	TRBV6-2/TRBV6-3	TRBJ1-1	-	CASSPLDRVRVSGAFF	TGTGCCAGCAGTCCCTTGGACAGGGTGCGTGTCTCAGGAGCTTTCTTT
-	TRBV6-2/TRBV6-3	TRBJ1-5	-	CASSFRGYNQPQHF	TGTGCCAGCAGTTTCAGAGGTTACAATCAGCCCCAGCATTTT
-	TRBV27	TRBJ2-1	few	CASSPRAHVYNEQFF	TGTGCCAGCAGTCCGAGGGCCCACGTCTACAATGAGCAGTTCTTC
TRBD1	TRBV11-3	TRBJ1-3	-	CASTKKGGGGNTIYF	TGTGCCAGCACGAAAAAAGGGGGCGGCGGAAACACCATATATTTT
-	TRBV5-6	TRBJ1-1	-	CASSDVRMNTEAFF	TGTGCCAGCAGCGATGTCAGAATGAACACTGAAGCTTTCTTT
TRBD2	TRBV9	TRBJ2-2	-	CASSVYSGGSNTGELFF	TGTGCCAGCAGCGTTTACAGCGGGGGGTCGAACACCGGGGAGCTGTTTTTT
-	TRBV18	TRBJ2-1	-	CASSPSALGWNEQFF	TGTGCCAGCTCACCATCGGCACTAGGGTGGAATGAGCAGTTCTTC
-	TRBV18	TRBJ2-2	-	CASSQLTGELFF	TGTGCCAGCTCACAACTCACCGGGGAGCTGTTTTTT
-	TRBV7-8	TRBJ2-7	-	CASSLAPRGYSEQYF	TGTGCCAGCAGCTTAGCGCCAAGGGGGTATAGCGAGCAGTACTTC
TRBD2	TRBV7-9	TRBJ2-4	-	CASSFWTSGRDIQYF	TGTGCCAGCAGCTTCTGGACTAGCGGACGGGACATTCAGTACTTC
-	TRBV9	TRBJ2-2	-	CASSPERAGELFF	TGTGCCAGCAGCCCCGAGAGGGCCGGGGAGCTGTTTTTT
-	TRBV18	TRBJ1-3	-	CASSSPGHGNTIYF	TGTGCCAGCTCATCACCGGGACACGGAAACACCATATATTTT
TRBD1	TRBV28	TRBJ1-4	-	CASSLGQGARKLFF	TGTGCCAGCAGTTTAGGGCAGGGGGCAAGAAAACTGTTTTTT
TRBD2	TRBV3-1/TRBV3-2	TRBJ2-1	-	CASRPYPRAVASGENNEQFF	TGTGCCAGCAGGCCATACCCGCGGGCCGTAGCTAGCGGGGAAAACAATGAGCAGTTCTTC
-	TRBV3-1/TRBV3-2	TRBJ1-1	-	CASSQDFGAGLHTEAFF	TGTGCCAGCAGCCAAGATTTTGGGGCAGGGCTACACACTGAAGCTTTCTTT
TRBD1	TRBV5-1	TRBJ1-2	once	CASSDRDRVSYGYTF	TGCGCCAGCAGCGACCGGGACAGGGTCTCATATGGCTACACCTTC
-	TRBV18	TRBJ1-3	-	CASSVATPDSGNTIYF	TGTGCCAGCTCAGTTGCGACACCGGACTCTGGAAACACCATATATTTT
-	TRBV6-5	TRBJ2-5	-	CASSKLAAQETQYF	TGTGCCAGCAGTAAACTAGCTGCTCAAGAGACCCAGTACTTC
TRBD1	TRBV6-2/TRBV6-3	TRBJ1-5	-	CASSYTWTGTDNQPQHF	TGTGCCAGCAGTTACACATGGACAGGGACGGACAATCAGCCCCAGCATTTT
-	TRBV19	TRBJ2-1	-	CASRKRESHNEQFF	TGTGCCAGTAGAAAGAGGGAATCCCACAATGAGCAGTTCTTC
TRBD1	TRBV2	TRBJ2-2	-	CASTTGDRGRTGELFF	TGTGCCAGCACTACGGGGGACAGGGGGCGCACCGGGGAGCTGTTTTTT
TRBD2	TRBV6-5	TRBJ2-7	-	CASSSGLAFSYEQYF	TGTGCCAGCAGTTCCGGACTAGCGTTCTCCTACGAGCAGTACTTC
-	TRBV2	TRBJ1-5	-	CASSPAGGRPQHF	TGTGCCAGCAGTCCAGCAGGAGGTCGGCCCCAGCATTTT
-	TRBV7-2	TRBJ1-3	-	CASSLRGTVLSSGPTIYF	TGTGCCAGCAGCTTAAGGGGGACGGTGCTATCCTCTGGACCCACCATATATTTT
-	TRBV7-9	TRBJ2-2	-	CASSLGAPLASTNTGELFF	TGTGCCAGCAGCTTAGGGGCCCCCTTAGCGAGTACGAACACCGGGGAGCTGTTTTTT
TRBD2	TRBV7-2	TRBJ2-5	-	CASSLDSGGGETQYF	TGTGCCAGCAGCTTAGATAGCGGGGGAGGAGAGACCCAGTACTTC
TRBD2	TRBV7-3	TRBJ2-1	-	CASSLQAGVYNEQFF	TGTGCCAGCAGCTTACAGGCGGGAGTGTACAATGAGCAGTTCTTC
-	TRBV5-1	TRBJ1-1	-	CASSLVRSRNTEAFF	TGCGCCAGCAGCTTGGTGCGGTCGAGGAACACTGAAGCTTTCTTT